The T cell receptor (beta chain) under discussion was sequenced for a study of post-analysis software for immune sequencing data. The wider study: Relapsing-remitting, secondary progressive and progressive-relapsing courses of multiple sclerosis were included. Points from the study as a whole: Multiple sclerosis patients showed significantly lower normalized Chao1 diversity than controls did. The five TRBV segments detected at higher frequency in patients than in controls included TRBV5-6, TRBV5-1 and TRBV20-1.

This CDR3 region has 14 residues. Trimming took off 6 bases at V and 6 bases at J, with 19 bases between the two ends. From germline, CDR1 is DFQATT and CDR2 SNEGSKA (reference sequence). This clonotype was detected a few times. Antigen specificity is unknown. Unique molecular identifiers were carried by the TCR beta cDNA libraries. TCRdb re-analysed the PCR reads in MiXCR, keeping a single row per CDR3 protein. This table holds hundreds of thousands of distinct CDR3 sequences, roughly 27% found once. This chain uses TRBV20-1 with TRBJ2-3; D may be TRBD2 (5 bases). Sequencing was performed on blood. This TCR derives from a girl under 18 with multiple sclerosis. The CDR3 region has the DNA TGCAGTGCGCCGGCAGGAGGTCCCCAGGATACGCAGTATTTT. Protein product: CSAPAGGPQDTQYF.